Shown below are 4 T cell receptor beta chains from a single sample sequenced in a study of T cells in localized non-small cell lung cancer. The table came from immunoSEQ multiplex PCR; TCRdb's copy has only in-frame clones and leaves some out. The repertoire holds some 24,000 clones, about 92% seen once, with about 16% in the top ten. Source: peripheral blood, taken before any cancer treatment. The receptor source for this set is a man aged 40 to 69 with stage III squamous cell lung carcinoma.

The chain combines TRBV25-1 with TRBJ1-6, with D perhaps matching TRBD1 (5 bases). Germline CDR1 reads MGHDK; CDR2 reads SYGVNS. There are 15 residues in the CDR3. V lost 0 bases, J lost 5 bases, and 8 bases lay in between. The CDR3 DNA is TGTGCCAGCAGTGAATACGGGGCCCATAATTCACCCCTCCACTTT. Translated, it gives CASSEYGAHNSPLHF.

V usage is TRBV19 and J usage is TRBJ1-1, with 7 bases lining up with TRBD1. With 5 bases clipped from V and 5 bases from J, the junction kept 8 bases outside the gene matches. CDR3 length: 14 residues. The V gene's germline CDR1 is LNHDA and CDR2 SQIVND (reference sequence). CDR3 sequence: CASSRQGRLTEAFF. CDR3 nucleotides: TGTGCCAGTAGTCGACAGGGAAGATTGACTGAAGCTTTCTTT. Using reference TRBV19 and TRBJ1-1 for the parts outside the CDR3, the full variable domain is DGGITQSPKYLFRKEGQNVTLSCEQNLNHDAMYWYRQDPGQGLRLIYYSQIVNDFQKGDIAEGYSVSREKKESFPLTVTSAQKNPTAFYLCASSRQGRLTEAFFGQGTRLTVV.

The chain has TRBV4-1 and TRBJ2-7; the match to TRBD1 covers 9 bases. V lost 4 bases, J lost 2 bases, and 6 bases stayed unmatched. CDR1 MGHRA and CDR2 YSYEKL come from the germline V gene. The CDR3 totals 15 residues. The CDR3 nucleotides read TGCGCCAGCAGCCTCACCCGGACAGGGGCCTACGAGCAGTACTTC. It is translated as CASSLTRTGAYEQYF.

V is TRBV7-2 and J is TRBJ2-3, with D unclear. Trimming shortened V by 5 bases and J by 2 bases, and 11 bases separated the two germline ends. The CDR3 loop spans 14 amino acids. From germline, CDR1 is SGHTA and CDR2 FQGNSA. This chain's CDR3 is CASSPLGSTDTQYF. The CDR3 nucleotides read TGTGCCAGCAGCCCCCTGGGATCCACAGATACGCAGTATTTT.